Listed below are T cell receptor beta chains from one sample, sequenced in a study of blood T cell repertoires in COVID-19. Clones were read by immunoSEQ multiplex PCR, and TCRdb kept only the in-frame ones, dropping some. Of tens of thousands of clones in the sample, around 90% were seen once. The sequencing input was peripheral blood. These receptors were taken from a woman aged 80 or over with active or convalescent COVID-19. CDR3s include the opening cysteine and the closing phenylalanine or tryptophan. A D gene is named only where the DNA matches it firmly. Part of the rows lack a size; the others show once, few, many or a class for expanded clones.

clone size: NA; J gene: TRBJ2-3; V gene: TRBV15; D gene: TRBD2; CDR3 DNA: TGTGCCACCAGCAGTGACCCTAGCGGGGGGGCCACAGATACGCAGTATTTT; CDR3 protein: CATSSDPSGGATDTQYF
clone size: NA; J gene: TRBJ2-3; V gene: TRBV6-5; D gene: NA; CDR3 DNA: TGTGCCAGCAGTTACTCGTGGCAGGGAAGCACAGATACGCAGTATTTT; CDR3 protein: CASSYSWQGSTDTQYF
clone size: NA; J gene: TRBJ1-2; V gene: TRBV3-1/TRBV3-2; D gene: TRBD1; CDR3 DNA: TGTGCCAGCAGCCCCATTAGACAGGGTAGTGGCTACACCTTC; CDR3 protein: CASSPIRQGSGYTF
clone size: NA; J gene: TRBJ1-3; V gene: TRBV5-4; D gene: NA; CDR3 DNA: TGTGCCAGCAGCTTGGCCGTCGGTAGCTCTGGAAACACCATATATTTT; CDR3 protein: CASSLAVGSSGNTIYF
clone size: NA; J gene: TRBJ1-2; V gene: TRBV4-3; D gene: TRBD1; CDR3 DNA: TGCGCCAGCAGCCAAGTGACAGGGGGGGGTGGCTACACCTTC; CDR3 protein: CASSQVTGGGGYTF
clone size: NA; J gene: TRBJ1-2; V gene: TRBV5-6; D gene: TRBD1; CDR3 DNA: TGTGCCAGCAGGACAGGGCCCCACTATGGCTACACCTTC; CDR3 protein: CASRTGPHYGYTF
clone size: few; J gene: TRBJ1-2; V gene: TRBV5-1; D gene: TRBD1; CDR3 DNA: TGCGCCAGCGGACAGGGGGACTATGGCTACACCTTC; CDR3 protein: CASGQGDYGYTF
clone size: NA; J gene: TRBJ1-1; V gene: TRBV2; D gene: TRBD1; CDR3 DNA: TGTGCCAGCCTGCGGGACAGGGTTAACACTGAAGCTTTCTTT; CDR3 protein: CASLRDRVNTEAFF
clone size: NA; J gene: TRBJ1-1; V gene: TRBV12-3/TRBV12-4; D gene: NA; CDR3 DNA: TGTGCCAGCACTCTTAACACTGAAGCTTTCTTT; CDR3 protein: CASTLNTEAFF
clone size: NA; J gene: TRBJ2-1; V gene: TRBV19; D gene: NA; CDR3 DNA: TGTGCCAGTAGTATAGTCGTCTATGAGCAGTTCTTC; CDR3 protein: CASSIVVYEQFF
clone size: NA; J gene: TRBJ1-5; V gene: TRBV7-2; D gene: NA; CDR3 DNA: TGTGCCAGCAGCTTAGCCGACAGAATATCGCCCCAGCATTTT; CDR3 protein: CASSLADRISPQHF
clone size: NA; J gene: TRBJ2-3; V gene: TRBV7-2; D gene: NA; CDR3 DNA: TGTGCCAGCCGTAGACTAGCAGGGGCGCCAGATACGCAGTATTTT; CDR3 protein: CASRRLAGAPDTQYF
clone size: NA; J gene: TRBJ1-4; V gene: TRBV7-9; D gene: TRBD1; CDR3 DNA: TGTGCCAGCAGCCATTGGGACAGGGCGGGCGAAAAACTGTTTTTT; CDR3 protein: CASSHWDRAGEKLFF
clone size: NA; J gene: TRBJ2-5; V gene: TRBV27; D gene: TRBD1; CDR3 DNA: TGTGCCAGCAGCGCCGGGGACAGGGGCTCAGAGACCCAGTACTTC; CDR3 protein: CASSAGDRGSETQYF
clone size: NA; J gene: TRBJ2-7; V gene: TRBV9; D gene: NA; CDR3 DNA: TGTGCCAGCAGCGTAGGGGGGAGGCCCTACGAGCAGTACTTC; CDR3 protein: CASSVGGRPYEQYF
clone size: NA; J gene: TRBJ2-5; V gene: TRBV2; D gene: NA; CDR3 DNA: TGTGCCAGCAGTGATACTGGGGGCTTAGAGACCCAGTACTTC; CDR3 protein: CASSDTGGLETQYF
clone size: NA; J gene: TRBJ1-5; V gene: TRBV30; D gene: NA; CDR3 DNA: TGTGCCTGGAGTGTAAGAGGGAATCAGCCCCAGCATTTT; CDR3 protein: CAWSVRGNQPQHF
clone size: NA; J gene: TRBJ1-2; V gene: TRBV7-2; D gene: TRBD1; CDR3 DNA: TGTGCCAGCAGCTTCCAGGGGGGACTCTCTGGCTACACCTTC; CDR3 protein: CASSFQGGLSGYTF
clone size: NA; J gene: TRBJ2-5; V gene: TRBV19; D gene: TRBD2; CDR3 DNA: TGTGCCAGTAGTAGGACTAGCGGGGTTATTCAAGAGACCCAGTACTTC; CDR3 protein: CASSRTSGVIQETQYF
clone size: once; J gene: TRBJ1-4; V gene: TRBV6-6; D gene: TRBD1; CDR3 DNA: TGTGCCAGCAGTTACTCGTTAGGGGGCGTTGAAAAACTGTTTTTT; CDR3 protein: CASSYSLGGVEKLFF
clone size: once; J gene: TRBJ1-2; V gene: TRBV6-5; D gene: TRBD1; CDR3 DNA: TGTGCCAGCAGTCGGGGGGACAGGGTCGGCTACACCTTC; CDR3 protein: CASSRGDRVGYTF
clone size: NA; J gene: TRBJ2-7; V gene: TRBV5-1; D gene: TRBD2; CDR3 DNA: TGCGCCAGCAGCCCCCGGGCTAGCGGGAGCTACGAGCAGTACTTC; CDR3 protein: CASSPRASGSYEQYF
clone size: NA; J gene: TRBJ1-1; V gene: TRBV12-3/TRBV12-4; D gene: NA; CDR3 DNA: TGTGCCAGCAGTCGGACAGATCCTGAAGCTTTCTTT; CDR3 protein: CASSRTDPEAFF
clone size: once; J gene: TRBJ1-5; V gene: TRBV6-5; D gene: NA; CDR3 DNA: TGTGCCAGCAGACCCAGAGAGGTACATCAGCCCCAGCATTTT; CDR3 protein: CASRPREVHQPQHF
clone size: NA; J gene: TRBJ2-7; V gene: TRBV20-1; D gene: NA; CDR3 DNA: TGCAGTGCCCAGGAATCCTACGAGCAGTACTTC; CDR3 protein: CSAQESYEQYF
clone size: NA; J gene: TRBJ2-5; V gene: TRBV7-3; D gene: TRBD2; CDR3 DNA: TGTGCCAGCAGACAAGGACTAGCGGGTGAAGAGACCCAGTACTTC; CDR3 protein: CASRQGLAGEETQYF
clone size: NA; J gene: TRBJ2-7; V gene: TRBV2; D gene: TRBD2; CDR3 DNA: TGTGCCAGCAGGAGGGGGCTAGCGGGGCAAGAGCAGTACTTC; CDR3 protein: CASRRGLAGQEQYF
clone size: NA; J gene: TRBJ1-2; V gene: TRBV11-1; D gene: TRBD1; CDR3 DNA: TGTGCCAGCAGCCCGGACAGGGTAGCCGGCTACACCTTC; CDR3 protein: CASSPDRVAGYTF
clone size: NA; J gene: TRBJ2-1; V gene: TRBV3-1/TRBV3-2; D gene: TRBD2; CDR3 DNA: TGTGCCAGCAGCCAAACTAGCGGAGGGGTCAATGAGCAGTTCTTC; CDR3 protein: CASSQTSGGVNEQFF
clone size: NA; J gene: TRBJ2-1; V gene: TRBV29-1; D gene: NA; CDR3 DNA: TGCAGCGTTGAAGACATGAGGAGGATTCAGTACAATGAGCAGTTCTTC; CDR3 protein: CSVEDMRRIQYNEQFF
clone size: NA; J gene: TRBJ2-7; V gene: TRBV7-2; D gene: TRBD1; CDR3 DNA: TGTGCCAGCAGCACATTACCTCAGGGGGCAATCTCCTACGAGCAGTACTTC; CDR3 protein: CASSTLPQGAISYEQYF